A selection of T cell receptor beta chains follows, all from one sample in a study of beta chain features in type 1 diabetes. Measured with immunoSEQ multiplex PCR; TCRdb has only the in-frame clones, and not every one. This table holds fewer than 550,000 clones, 9.5% to 12% found once. Sample: naive CD4+ T cells from blood. The receptors stem from a woman between 18 and 30 years old in good health. The CDR3 runs from the conserved cysteine through the conserved F or W. D genes are given only for firm matches. Clone size is shown for a subset of rows, as once, few, many or a class of expanded clone.

size	D	V	J	length	CDR3	DNA
few	-	TRBV2	TRBJ2-2	15	CASRNLRLATGELFF	TGTGCCAGCAGAAATTTACGGTTAGCCACCGGGGAGCTGTTTTTT
few	TRBD2	TRBV18	TRBJ2-7	15	CASSPTSGKLYEQYF	TGTGCCAGCTCTCCTACTAGCGGGAAGCTCTACGAGCAGTACTTC
many	-	TRBV5-4	TRBJ1-4	15	CASSSETVTDEKLFF	TGTGCCAGCAGCTCGGAGACAGTCACGGATGAAAAACTGTTTTTT
few	-	TRBV9	TRBJ1-5	14	CASSPRGSNQPQHF	TGTGCCAGCAGCCCCAGGGGTAGCAATCAGCCCCAGCATTTT
once	-	TRBV7-2	TRBJ1-5	13	CASSLDSNQPQHF	TGTGCCAGCAGCTTAGATAGCAATCAGCCCCAGCATTTT
-	-	TRBV25-1	TRBJ1-4	13	CASSERGWEKLFF	TGTGCCAGCAGTGAGAGGGGTTGGGAAAAACTGTTTTTT
few	-	TRBV5-1	TRBJ2-3	14	CASSLGDSSNTQYF	TGCGCCAGCAGCTTGGGCGACAGCTCGAATACGCAGTATTTT
few	TRBD1	TRBV18	TRBJ1-3	15	CASSPLDRGGNTIYF	TGTGCCAGCTCACCACTGGACAGGGGAGGAAACACCATATATTTT
-	TRBD1	TRBV2	TRBJ1-6	14	CASSKDRADSPLHF	TGTGCCAGCAGTAAGGACAGGGCTGATTCACCCCTCCACTTT
few	TRBD2	TRBV30	TRBJ2-1	17	CAWDPSGRAPFNNEQFF	TGTGCCTGGGATCCTAGCGGGAGGGCGCCCTTCAACAATGAGCAGTTCTTC
few	TRBD1	TRBV6-5	TRBJ2-1	14	CASRPGTAYNEQFF	TGTGCCAGCAGGCCCGGGACAGCCTACAATGAGCAGTTCTTC
few	-	TRBV28	TRBJ1-4	13	CASTGQIREKLFF	TGTGCCAGCACCGGACAGATAAGGGAAAAACTGTTTTTT
few	-	TRBV29-1	TRBJ1-3	11	CSVQPANTIYF	TGCAGCGTTCAGCCTGCAAACACCATATATTTT
few	TRBD1	TRBV4-3	TRBJ1-6	20	CASSPAPRQGASLMDSPLHF	TGCGCCAGCAGCCCCGCCCCGCGACAGGGGGCATCCCTAATGGATTCACCCCTCCACTTT
few	-	TRBV18	TRBJ1-4	15	CASSPGRHRNEKLFF	TGTGCCAGCTCACCCGGTCGGCACCGTAATGAAAAACTGTTTTTT
few	-	TRBV20-1	TRBJ1-2	11	CSPVDSRGYTF	TGCAGTCCCGTGGACTCTCGAGGCTACACCTTC
-	-	TRBV7-3	TRBJ2-3	15	CASSLTPVLGDTQYF	TGTGCCAGCAGCTTAACCCCGGTACTGGGAGATACGCAGTATTTT
few	-	TRBV7-8	TRBJ2-3	13	CASRSRGTDTQYF	TGTGCCAGCAGATCCCGTGGCACAGATACGCAGTATTTT
-	TRBD1	TRBV18	TRBJ2-1	15	CASSLNPGQGNEQFF	TGTGCCAGCTCACTCAACCCGGGACAGGGCAATGAGCAGTTCTTC
few	TRBD2	TRBV11-2	TRBJ2-2	16	CASSSRTSVTTGELFF	TGTGCCAGCAGCTCCCGGACTAGCGTAACCACCGGGGAGCTGTTTTTT
few	TRBD2	TRBV4-2	TRBJ2-3	15	CASGLAGEGTDTQYF	TGTGCCAGCGGACTAGCGGGGGAGGGGACAGATACGCAGTATTTT
few	-	TRBV29-1	TRBJ2-7	13	CSVEGQSSYEQYF	TGCAGCGTTGAAGGGCAAAGCTCCTACGAGCAGTACTTC
-	-	TRBV15	TRBJ2-5	13	CATSRDFSETQYF	TGTGCCACCAGCAGAGATTTTTCGGAGACCCAGTACTTC
-	-	TRBV14	TRBJ2-5	15	CASSQAWGSVETQYF	TGTGCCAGCAGCCAAGCTTGGGGTTCCGTGGAGACCCAGTACTTC
-	-	TRBV7-2	TRBJ1-1	15	CASSVPGLMNTEAFF	TGTGCCAGCAGCGTGCCGGGTCTCATGAACACTGAAGCTTTCTTT
few	-	TRBV9	TRBJ1-1	13	CASSGRRNTEAFF	TGTGCCAGCAGCGGGCGGAGGAACACTGAAGCTTTCTTT
-	-	TRBV30	TRBJ2-7	15	CAWSVPGRLTYEQYF	TGTGCCTGGAGTGTCCCGGGTCGGCTGACCTACGAGCAGTACTTC
few	-	TRBV29-1	TRBJ2-2	13	CSVAGLNTGELFF	TGCAGCGTGGCGGGGCTAAACACCGGGGAGCTGTTTTTT
few	TRBD2	TRBV4-2	TRBJ2-3	16	CASSPQAGLVTDTQYF	TGTGCCAGCAGCCCCCAAGCGGGACTAGTCACAGATACGCAGTATTTT
-	-	TRBV5-1	TRBJ1-2	13	CASSVRDNYGYTF	TGCGCCAGCAGCGTCAGGGATAACTATGGCTACACCTTC
-	TRBD2	TRBV7-9	TRBJ2-1	16	CASSQGLAGHSGEQFF	TGTGCCAGCAGCCAAGGACTAGCGGGTCATAGCGGTGAGCAGTTCTTC
-	TRBD1	TRBV4-1	TRBJ2-6	19	CASSLYWDRSYSGANVLTF	TGCGCCAGCAGCCTATATTGGGACAGGTCCTACTCTGGGGCCAACGTCCTGACTTTC
few	-	TRBV2	TRBJ2-5	13	CASSGTGSETQYF	TGTGCCAGCAGCGGGACGGGGTCGGAGACCCAGTACTTC
-	TRBD1	TRBV9	TRBJ2-3	16	CASSVGVSDRGDTQYF	TGTGCCAGCAGCGTAGGGGTTTCGGACAGGGGGGATACGCAGTATTTT
few	-	TRBV14	TRBJ1-1	12	CASSRQTVEAFF	TGTGCCAGCAGCCGGCAGACGGTAGAAGCTTTCTTT
-	TRBD1	TRBV2	TRBJ1-5	14	CASSDQGAGQPQHF	TGTGCCAGCAGTGATCAGGGGGCTGGCCAGCCCCAGCATTTT
few	TRBD1	TRBV30	TRBJ1-2	13	CAWSVKGAGGYTF	TGTGCCTGGAGTGTAAAGGGGGCGGGTGGCTACACCTTC
few	TRBD2	TRBV4-1	TRBJ2-1	16	CASSQPAGGFRNEQFF	TGCGCCAGCAGCCAACCAGCGGGAGGATTTCGCAATGAGCAGTTCTTC
few	-	TRBV5-4	TRBJ2-7	12	CASSSGRYEQYF	TGTGCCAGCAGCTCCGGAAGGTACGAGCAGTACTTC
few	-	TRBV5-1	TRBJ2-2	12	CASSLDRRELFF	TGCGCCAGCAGCTTGGACAGGCGGGAGCTGTTTTTT
few	-	TRBV7-2	TRBJ1-1	13	CASSSGTATEAFF	TGTGCCAGCAGCTCGGGGACGGCTACTGAAGCTTTCTTT
few	-	TRBV4-2	TRBJ2-1	16	CASSQETSGAIDEQFF	TGTGCCAGCAGCCAAGAAACGTCGGGAGCTATCGATGAGCAGTTCTTC
-	-	TRBV25-1	TRBJ2-7	12	CASSLTVYEQYF	TGTGCCAGCAGTCTGACGGTCTACGAGCAGTACTTC
few	-	TRBV28	TRBJ2-1	14	CASSLGGVYNEQFF	TGTGCCAGCAGTCTAGGAGGGGTGTACAATGAGCAGTTCTTC
-	-	TRBV5-1	TRBJ2-5	15	CASVLWGVPQETQYF	TGCGCCAGCGTCCTCTGGGGCGTACCTCAAGAGACCCAGTACTTC
-	-	TRBV9	TRBJ2-2	12	CASSASSGELFF	TGTGCCAGCAGCGCGAGCTCCGGGGAGCTGTTTTTT
-	-	TRBV28	TRBJ1-5	15	CASSRPRGSNQPQHF	TGTGCCAGCAGTCGACCCCGAGGGAGCAATCAGCCCCAGCATTTT
few	TRBD2	TRBV29-1	TRBJ2-1	15	CSVGGPGRAIREQFF	TGCAGCGTTGGGGGACCCGGGAGGGCCATCAGAGAGCAGTTCTTC
few	-	TRBV7-9	TRBJ2-4	18	CASPEGTIMEGMDNIQYF	TGTGCCAGCCCGGAGGGGACAATTATGGAGGGGATGGATAACATTCAGTACTTC
-	-	TRBV27	TRBJ2-3	14	CASSIRAGTDTQYF	TGTGCCAGCAGTATCCGAGCCGGCACAGATACGCAGTATTTT
-	-	TRBV4-1	TRBJ1-1	15	CASSQDLGMNTEAFF	TGCGCCAGCAGCCAAGATCTTGGCATGAACACTGAAGCTTTCTTT
few	-	TRBV20-1	TRBJ1-5	11	CSVGGAKPQHF	TGCAGTGTGGGGGGGGCTAAGCCCCAGCATTTT
-	TRBD1	TRBV6-5	TRBJ1-2	16	CASSYALLDRSYGYTF	TGTGCCAGCAGTTACGCCCTCCTGGACAGGAGCTATGGCTACACCTTC
-	-	TRBV27	TRBJ2-3	16	CASSFGGGPSTDTQYF	TGTGCCAGCAGTTTTGGTGGGGGCCCTAGCACAGATACGCAGTATTTT
-	-	TRBV5-1	TRBJ2-6	16	CASTEGPSSGANVLTF	TGCGCCAGCACGGAGGGCCCCTCTTCTGGGGCCAACGTCCTGACTTTC
few	-	TRBV9	TRBJ2-7	13	CASSAGGSYEQYF	TGTGCCAGCAGCGCCGGAGGGTCCTACGAGCAGTACTTC
few	-	TRBV27	TRBJ2-6	12	CASSYWANVLTF	TGTGCCAGCAGTTACTGGGCCAACGTCCTGACTTTC
few	TRBD2	TRBV15	TRBJ2-1	15	CATSMRGGSYNEQFF	TGTGCCACCAGCATGCGCGGGGGGTCCTACAATGAGCAGTTCTTC
-	-	TRBV5-1	TRBJ2-7	13	CASSWDGSYEQYF	TGCGCCAGCAGCTGGGACGGGTCCTACGAGCAGTACTTC